The 24 T cell receptor beta chains below were found in one sample sequenced in a study of blood T cell repertoires in COVID-19. Produced via immunoSEQ multiplex PCR; TCRdb's table is partial and in-frame only. The sample has fewer than 350,000 clones, roughly nine tenths seen once. Sequenced input: PBMCs or T cells enriched from blood (not recorded which). These receptors were obtained from a woman in her forties who had recovered from COVID-19.

The genes are TRBV3-1 (or the pseudogene TRBV3-2) and TRBJ1-1, with a weak D call TRBD1 (5 bases). The CDR3 runs to 13 residues. Germline V gene sequence: CDR1 LGHDT, CDR2 YNNKEL (reference sequence). Trimming pared 5 bases from V and 8 bases from J, leaving 15 bases between. CDR3 residues: CASSEGGGGEAFF. CDR3 sequence (DNA): TGTGCCAGCAGCGAAGGTGGGGGAGGCGAAGCTTTCTTT.

The rearrangement joins TRBV2 to TRBJ1-5; no firm D call. This CDR3 is built from 14 residues. Germline V gene lookup returns CDR1 SNHLY and CDR2 FYNNEI. V shed 3 bases and J shed 2 bases, with 8 bases lying between them. CDR3 bases: TGTGCCAGCAGTGACACTCCGCGCAATCAGCCCCAGCATTTT. This encodes CASSDTPRNQPQHF.

The sample holds one count of this clone. This chain uses TRBV6-5 with TRBJ1-6; D is ambiguous. Germline-derived CDR1 and CDR2 are MNHEY and SVGAGI. The CDR3 is 13 amino acids. The V end lost 6 bases, the J end lost 10 bases, and 13 bases lay between the germline ends. The DNA for the CDR3 is TGTGCCAGCAGCCGTCTGGAGGGCTCACCCCTCCACTTT. It specifies CASSRLEGSPLHF.

The chain uses TRBV12-3 or TRBV12-4 and TRBJ2-7; TRBD2 matches 8 bases. The CDR3 spans 13 residues. Trimming removed 8 bases from V and 4 bases from J; junction bases left unmatched: 7. The DNA for the CDR3 is TGTGCCAGCCAAGCGGGAGTCTCATACGAGCAGTACTTC. Its translation: CASQAGVSYEQYF.

The chain recombines TRBV27 with TRBJ1-1; D gene unclear. This CDR3 has 16 residues. Germline V gene data show CDR1 as MNHEY and CDR2 as SMNVEV (reference sequence). Deletions cut 0 bases from V and 1 base from J, with 12 bases between. CDR3: CASSLSSTVRNTEAFF. CDR3 in DNA: TGTGCCAGCAGTTTATCGTCTACAGTCAGGAACACTGAAGCTTTCTTT.

This clone was seen a few times. Other DNA sequences from this sample encode an identical CDR3 as well. This sequence joins TRBV7-2 and TRBJ1-2; 7 nucleotides align to TRBD1. The CDR3 extends over 14 amino acids. V lost 1 base to trimming and J lost 2 bases; unmatched junction nucleotides: 1. In germline, CDR1 is SGHTA, CDR2 FQGNSA. DNA for the CDR3: TGTGCCAGCAGCTTAGGACAGGGAAACTATGGCTACACCTTC. It translates to CASSLGQGNYGYTF.

This clone was seen just once. This chain connects TRBV19 to TRBJ2-3, with 12 bases that match TRBD2. J lost 2 bases, V lost 10 bases, and 4 bases had no gene match. This CDR3 is built from 14 residues. CDR1 and CDR2 (germline): LNHDA, SQIVND (reference sequence). CDR3 coding DNA: TGTGCCAATTCTAGCGGGAGGGACACAGATACGCAGTATTTT. Amino acid sequence: CANSSGRDTDTQYF. Using reference TRBV19 and TRBJ2-3 for the parts outside the CDR3, the full variable domain is DGGITQSPKYLFRKEGQNVTLSCEQNLNHDAMYWYRQDPGQGLRLIYYSQIVNDFQKGDIAEGYSVSREKKESFPLTVTSAQKNPTAFYLCANSSGRDTDTQYFGPGTRLTVL.

V and J are TRBV6-2 or TRBV6-3 and TRBJ1-3, with TRBD1 matching over 7 bases. This CDR3 spans 17 amino acids. Looked up from germline, CDR1 is MNHEY and CDR2 is SVGEGT. J was trimmed by 0 bases and V by 0 bases; bases with no gene match: 5. CDR3 loop: CASSYSGTDFSGNTIYF. The CDR3 DNA reads TGTGCCAGCAGTTACTCCGGGACAGATTTCTCTGGAAACACCATATATTTT.

The chain is built from TRBV19 and TRBJ1-1, with no clear D. With 10 bases removed from V and 11 bases from J, the gap between germline ends came to 23 bases. This CDR3 comprises 13 residues. Germline V gives CDR1 LNHDA, CDR2 SQIVND (reference sequence). The DNA for the CDR3 is TGTGCCACCCTGGGAGATGGGAAACTAGTGGCTTTCTTT. Encoded protein: CATLGDGKLVAFF.

The chain joins TRBV28 to TRBJ2-2; D is possibly TRBD2 (6 bases). The germline V gene encodes CDR1 MDHEN and CDR2 SYDVKM. V was shortened by 6 bases and J by 6 bases, with 14 bases between the two germline ends. The CDR3 sequence is 14 residues long. DNA for the CDR3: TGTGCCAGCAGCTCTTGGGGGGAGGCCGGGGAGCTGTTTTTT. Its translation: CASSSWGEAGELFF.

The chain has TRBV3-1 (or the pseudogene TRBV3-2) and TRBJ2-5, with D unclear. This CDR3 spans 15 amino acids. The V end was cut by 4 bases, the J end by 4 bases, with 16 bases between. The germline V gene has CDR1 LGHDT and CDR2 YNNKEL (reference sequence). CDR3 DNA: TGTGCCAGCAGCCCCCAGGCGTTTTATGGAGAGACCCAGTACTTC. Protein: CASSPQAFYGETQYF.

The chain has TRBV10-3 and TRBJ2-7; TRBD1 agrees at 9 bases. Germline CDR1 and CDR2: ENHRY and SYGVKD. The CDR3 has 16 amino acids. Germline trimming cut 4 bases from V and 2 bases from J; bases unmatched to any gene: 9. CDR3 loop: CAISGPSGTGPYEQYF. As DNA, the CDR3 is TGTGCCATCAGTGGACCCTCGGGGACAGGGCCCTACGAGCAGTACTTC.

This chain links TRBV7-9 with TRBJ1-3; TRBD1 matches at 9 bases. The V and J ends lost 2 bases and 1 base, in that order; junction bases with no gene match: 6. This CDR3 has 17 amino acids. CDR1 is SEHNR and CDR2 is FQNEAQ in the germline V gene (reference sequence). The CDR3 nucleotides read TGTGCCAGCAGCTTAACCGGGACAGGGCTGTCTGGAAACACCATATATTTT. This encodes CASSLTGTGLSGNTIYF.

The rearrangement joins TRBV7-3 to TRBJ1-5; 9 bases line up with TRBD1. Germline V gene sequence: CDR1 SGHTA, CDR2 FQGTGA. This CDR3 has 13 amino acids. V trimming: 5 bases; J trimming: 6 bases; junction bases outside the gene matches: 2. The CDR3 protein is CASSADRGQPQHF. CDR3 DNA: TGTGCCAGCAGCGCGGACAGGGGTCAGCCCCAGCATTTT.

This clone was seen a few times. This chain connects TRBV6-6 to TRBJ1-4; 7 positions match TRBD1. CDR1 is MNHNY and CDR2 is SVGAGI in the germline V gene (reference sequence). The CDR3 contains 14 residues. V was pared by 2 bases and J by 6 bases, with 3 bases of the junction left unmatched. CDR3 region: CASSYRGQDEKLFF. DNA of the CDR3: TGTGCCAGCAGTTACAGGGGGCAGGATGAAAAACTGTTTTTT.

This clone was recorded only once. This chain connects TRBV6-1 to TRBJ2-5; 9 bases align to TRBD1. The CDR3 is 14 residues long. V trimming: 3 bases; J trimming: 9 bases; junction bases outside the gene matches: 8. Germline V gene sequence: CDR1 MNHNS, CDR2 SASEGT. The CDR3 here is CASSEGTGGDAQYF. In DNA form, the CDR3 reads TGTGCCAGCAGTGAGGGAACAGGGGGCGACGCCCAGTACTTC.

The chain recombines TRBV5-1 with TRBJ2-3; 9 bases are a match to TRBD1. This CDR3 spans 14 amino acids. Trimming took 4 bases from V and 6 from J; bases not matched to a gene: 6. Germline CDR1 and CDR2: SGHRS and YFSETQ. The DNA for the CDR3 is TGCGCCAGCAGCCCGGGACAGGGTATGGATACGCAGTATTTT. It specifies CASSPGQGMDTQYF.

The rearrangement joins TRBV18 to TRBJ2-7; possibly TRBD1 for D (6 bases). The CDR3 totals 13 residues. V was pared by 4 bases and J by 5 bases, with 12 bases between. The germline gives CDR1 KGHSH, CDR2 LQKENI. The CDR3 DNA sequence: TGTGCCAGCTCACGGGCAGGGGAGAACGAGCAGTACTTC. It translates to CASSRAGENEQYF. Together with reference TRBV18 and TRBJ2-7, the CDR3 gives the full variable domain: NAGVMQNPRHLVRRRGQEARLRCSPMKGHSHVYWYRQLPEEGLKFMVYLQKENIIDESGMPKERFSAEFPKEGPSILRIQQVVRGDSAAYFCASSRAGENEQYFGPGTRLTVT.

The chain is built from TRBV29-1 and TRBJ2-3, with D possibly matching TRBD2 (6 bases). Trimming left V 4 bases short and J 2 bases short, with 13 bases between. Germline values: CDR1 SQVTM, CDR2 ANQGSEA. CDR3 length: 14 amino acids. The CDR3 spells CSVASDSPTDTQYF. Written as DNA, the CDR3 is TGCAGCGTTGCTAGCGACTCACCCACAGATACGCAGTATTTT.

J is TRBJ2-7 and V is TRBV5-1; 7 bases match TRBD2. V lost 5 bases and J lost 2; bases outside the gene matches: 7. CDR1 and CDR2 (germline): SGHRS, YFSETQ. This CDR3 comprises 14 residues. CDR3 sequence (DNA): TGCGCCAGCAGTGAGCTAGCGGAGGCCTACGAGCAGTACTTC. Translation: CASSELAEAYEQYF.

The chain uses TRBV7-2 and TRBJ2-7, with a possible D match to TRBD1 (5 bases). The V end was cut by 1 base, the J end by 7 bases, with 17 bases between. Germline CDR1 reads SGHTA; CDR2 reads FQGNSA. The CDR3 has 15 amino acids. The CDR3 sequence: CASSLEPAGLREQYF. The DNA of the CDR3 is TGTGCCAGCAGCTTAGAACCAGCAGGGCTGAGGGAGCAGTACTTC. The variable domain in full, completed from reference TRBV7-2 and TRBJ2-7, reads GAGVSQSPSNKVTEKGKDVELRCDPISGHTALYWYRQSLGQGLEFLIYFQGNSAPDKSGLPSDRFSAERTGGSVSTLTIQRTQQEDSAVYLCASSLEPAGLREQYFGPGTRLTVT.

J is TRBJ1-6 and V is TRBV6-1; perhaps TRBD1 as D (5 bases). V lost 2 bases to trimming and J lost 7 bases, with 18 bases between them. This CDR3 region has 17 residues. The germline gives CDR1 MNHNS, CDR2 SASEGT. The CDR3 region is CASSEPEGRKGNSPLHF. The CDR3 coding sequence is TGTGCCAGCAGTGAACCAGAAGGTCGAAAGGGGAATTCACCCCTCCACTTT.

The chain employs TRBV19 and TRBJ2-6, with unresolved D. The CDR3 loop spans 14 amino acids. The germline V gene has CDR1 LNHDA and CDR2 SQIVND (reference sequence). V was pared by 7 bases and J by 0 bases, with 7 bases between. CDR3 loop: CASTRTSGANVLTF. The CDR3 DNA sequence: TGTGCCAGTACCAGAACCTCTGGGGCCAACGTCCTGACTTTC.

The rearrangement links TRBV18 to TRBJ2-1, with D hard to call. The CDR3 runs 14 residues. Germline lookup yields CDR1 KGHSH and CDR2 LQKENI. Trimming pared 0 bases from V and 3 bases from J, leaving 6 bases between. The DNA of the CDR3 is TGTGCCAGCTCACCACCTTCTAACTACAATGAGCAGTTCTTC. The encoded protein is CASSPPSNYNEQFF.